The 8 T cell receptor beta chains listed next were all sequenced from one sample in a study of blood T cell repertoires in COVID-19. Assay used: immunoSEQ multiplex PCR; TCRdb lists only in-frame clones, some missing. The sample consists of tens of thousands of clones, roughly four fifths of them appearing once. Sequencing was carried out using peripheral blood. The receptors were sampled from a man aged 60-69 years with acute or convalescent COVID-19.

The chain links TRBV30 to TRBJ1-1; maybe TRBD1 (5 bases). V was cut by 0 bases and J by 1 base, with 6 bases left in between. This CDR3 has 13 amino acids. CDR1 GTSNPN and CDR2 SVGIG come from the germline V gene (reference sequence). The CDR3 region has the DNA TGTGCCTGGAGTGTACAGGAGAACACTGAAGCTTTCTTT. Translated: CAWSVQENTEAFF. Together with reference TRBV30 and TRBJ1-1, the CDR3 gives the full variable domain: SQTIHQWPATLVQPVGSPLSLECTVEGTSNPNLYWYRQAAGRGLQLLFYSVGIGQISSEVPQNLSASRPQDRQFILSSKKLLLSDSGFYLCAWSVQENTEAFFGQGTRLTVV.

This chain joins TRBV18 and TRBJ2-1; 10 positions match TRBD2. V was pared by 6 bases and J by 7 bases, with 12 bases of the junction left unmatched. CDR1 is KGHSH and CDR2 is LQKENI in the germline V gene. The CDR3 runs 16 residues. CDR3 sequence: CASSPSSGRAGNEQFF. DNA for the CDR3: TGTGCCAGCTCCCCCTCGAGCGGGAGGGCCGGTAATGAGCAGTTCTTC.

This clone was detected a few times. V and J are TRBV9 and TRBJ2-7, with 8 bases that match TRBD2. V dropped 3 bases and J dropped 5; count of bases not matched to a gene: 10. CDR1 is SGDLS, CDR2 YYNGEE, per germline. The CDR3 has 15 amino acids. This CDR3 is CASSAGREGRHEQYF. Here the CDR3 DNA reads TGTGCCAGCAGCGCCGGACGGGAGGGCCGACACGAGCAGTACTTC.

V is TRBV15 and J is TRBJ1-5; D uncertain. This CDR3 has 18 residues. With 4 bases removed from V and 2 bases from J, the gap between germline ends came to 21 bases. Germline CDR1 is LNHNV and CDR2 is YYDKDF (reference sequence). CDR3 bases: TGTGCCACCAGCAACCCGAGGGAACAAATCAACGGCAATCAGCCCCAGCATTTT. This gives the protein CATSNPREQINGNQPQHF.

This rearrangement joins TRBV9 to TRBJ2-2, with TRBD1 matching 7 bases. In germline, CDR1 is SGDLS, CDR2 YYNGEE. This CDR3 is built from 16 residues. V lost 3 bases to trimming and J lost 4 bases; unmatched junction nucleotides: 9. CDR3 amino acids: CASSAPRGRATGELFF. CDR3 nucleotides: TGTGCCAGCAGCGCCCCTAGGGGGCGGGCCACCGGGGAGCTGTTTTTT.

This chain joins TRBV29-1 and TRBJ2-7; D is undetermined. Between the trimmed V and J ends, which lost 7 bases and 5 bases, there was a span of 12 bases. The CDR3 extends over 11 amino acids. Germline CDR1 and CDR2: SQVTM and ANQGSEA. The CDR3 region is CSAEILHEQYF. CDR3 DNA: TGCAGCGCGGAGATACTTCACGAGCAGTACTTC.

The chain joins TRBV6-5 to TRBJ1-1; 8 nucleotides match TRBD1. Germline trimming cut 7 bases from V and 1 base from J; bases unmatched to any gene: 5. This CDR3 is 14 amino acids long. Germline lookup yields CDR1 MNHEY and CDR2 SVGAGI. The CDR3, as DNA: TGTGCCAGCATCCCCGACAGGGGGAACACTGAAGCTTTCTTT. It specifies CASIPDRGNTEAFF.

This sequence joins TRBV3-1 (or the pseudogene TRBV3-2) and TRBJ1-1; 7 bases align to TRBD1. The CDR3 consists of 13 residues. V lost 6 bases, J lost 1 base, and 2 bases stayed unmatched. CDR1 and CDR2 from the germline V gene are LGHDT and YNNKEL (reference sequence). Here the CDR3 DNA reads TGTGCCAGCAGTCGACAGGGGAACACTGAAGCTTTCTTT. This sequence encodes CASSRQGNTEAFF.